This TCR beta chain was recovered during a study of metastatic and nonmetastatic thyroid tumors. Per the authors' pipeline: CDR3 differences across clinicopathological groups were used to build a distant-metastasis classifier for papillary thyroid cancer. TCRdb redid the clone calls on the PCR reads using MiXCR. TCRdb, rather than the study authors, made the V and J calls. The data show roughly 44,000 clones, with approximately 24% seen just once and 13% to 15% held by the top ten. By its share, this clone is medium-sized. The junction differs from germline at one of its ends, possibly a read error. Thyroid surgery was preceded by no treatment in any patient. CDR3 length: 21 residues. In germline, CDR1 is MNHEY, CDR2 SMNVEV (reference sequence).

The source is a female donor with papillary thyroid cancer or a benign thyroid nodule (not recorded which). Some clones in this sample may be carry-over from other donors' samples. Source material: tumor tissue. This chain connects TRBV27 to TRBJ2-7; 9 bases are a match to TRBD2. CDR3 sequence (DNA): TGTGCCAGCAGTTCATCAGGGGGAAAGACTAGCGGCTATGACCAAATTTACGGGCAGTACTTC. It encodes CASSSSGGKTSGYDQIYGQYF.